This is a list of T cell receptor beta chains from one sample in a study of cytomegalovirus exposure and HLA in healthy donors. Sequencing used immunoSEQ multiplex PCR; TCRdb keeps in-frame clones, though not all of them. The sample has about 200,000 clones; 65% to 80% are singletons. The material sequenced was PBMCs. The source of these receptors is a man between 35 and 55 years old in good health and CMV-seronegative. Each CDR3 is given with its conserved first and last residue. The order of the fields is J gene, clone size, D gene, V gene, CDR3 protein, CDR3 DNA. D genes are given only for firm matches. The size field is filled for only some rows; it gives once, few, many or a size class.

J: TRBJ1-3; size: NA; D: TRBD1; V: TRBV9; CDR3: CASSVARDRADSGNTIYF; DNA: TGTGCCAGCAGCGTAGCTAGAGACAGGGCTGACTCTGGAAACACCATATATTTT
J: TRBJ2-2; size: once; D: TRBD1; V: TRBV19; CDR3: CASSLKTGYAGELFF; DNA: TGTGCCAGTAGTCTTAAGACAGGGTACGCCGGGGAGCTGTTTTTT
J: TRBJ1-2; size: few; D: NA; V: TRBV7-2; CDR3: CASSLGSGTLYTF; DNA: TGTGCCAGCAGCTTAGGTTCAGGGACACTATACACCTTC
J: TRBJ2-1; size: NA; D: TRBD2; V: TRBV7-8; CDR3: CASPGGAEQFF; DNA: TGTGCCAGCCCCGGGGGGGCTGAGCAGTTCTTC
J: TRBJ2-2; size: NA; D: NA; V: TRBV28; CDR3: CASRTPGKTGELFF; DNA: TGTGCCAGTCGAACCCCAGGGAAAACCGGGGAGCTGTTTTTT
J: TRBJ2-1; size: NA; D: NA; V: TRBV11-2; CDR3: CASSPPGQYNEQFF; DNA: TGTGCCAGCAGCCCCCCGGGACAATACAATGAGCAGTTCTTC
J: TRBJ2-6; size: NA; D: NA; V: TRBV13; CDR3: CASSQRRFTVAGANVLTF; DNA: TGTGCCAGCAGCCAGAGAAGATTCACAGTTGCTGGGGCCAACGTCCTGACTTTC
J: TRBJ2-5; size: NA; D: NA; V: TRBV5-1; CDR3: CASSLGTKETQYF; DNA: TGCGCCAGCAGCTTGGGAACAAAAGAGACCCAGTACTTC
J: TRBJ1-1; size: NA; D: NA; V: TRBV12-5; CDR3: CASGALNTEAFF; DNA: TGTGCTAGTGGGGCTTTGAACACTGAAGCTTTCTTT
J: TRBJ1-4; size: NA; D: NA; V: TRBV27; CDR3: CASSVWGGGNEKLFF; DNA: TGTGCCAGCAGTGTATGGGGAGGGGGTAATGAAAAACTGTTTTTT
J: TRBJ1-2; size: NA; D: TRBD1; V: TRBV29-1; CDR3: CSVEGTGNYGYTF; DNA: TGCAGCGTTGAAGGGACAGGGAACTATGGCTACACCTTC
J: TRBJ1-3; size: NA; D: TRBD1; V: TRBV7-6; CDR3: CASSSDRAYGNTIYF; DNA: TGTGCCAGCAGCTCGGACAGGGCCTACGGAAACACCATATATTTT
J: TRBJ1-2; size: NA; D: NA; V: TRBV5-6; CDR3: CASSRSEVYGYTF; DNA: TGTGCCAGCAGCCGATCTGAGGTCTATGGCTACACCTTC
J: TRBJ1-1; size: NA; D: NA; V: TRBV7-2; CDR3: CASRQAREDTEAFF; DNA: TGTGCCAGTAGGCAGGCGAGGGAGGACACTGAAGCTTTCTTT
J: TRBJ2-7; size: NA; D: NA; V: TRBV4-3; CDR3: CASSQDVGAVGEQYF; DNA: TGCGCCAGCAGCCAAGATGTGGGGGCGGTAGGCGAGCAGTACTTC
J: TRBJ2-7; size: few; D: NA; V: TRBV11-2; CDR3: CASSRLYEQYF; DNA: TGTGCCAGCAGCCGCCTATACGAGCAGTACTTC
J: TRBJ1-1; size: few; D: NA; V: TRBV6-5; CDR3: CASSYSRERWTEAFF; DNA: TGTGCCAGCAGTTACTCGCGGGAAAGATGGACTGAAGCTTTCTTT
J: TRBJ2-1; size: few; D: TRBD1; V: TRBV27; CDR3: CASSLQGVAYNEQFF; DNA: TGTGCCAGCAGTCTCCAGGGGGTCGCCTACAATGAGCAGTTCTTC